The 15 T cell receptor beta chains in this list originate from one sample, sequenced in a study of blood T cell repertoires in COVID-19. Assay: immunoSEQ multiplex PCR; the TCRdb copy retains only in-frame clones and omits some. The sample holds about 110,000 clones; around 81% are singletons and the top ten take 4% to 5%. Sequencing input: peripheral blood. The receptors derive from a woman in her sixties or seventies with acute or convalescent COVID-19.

CDR3 DNA: TGCGCCAGCAGCTTGGCACAGGGAACAGATACGCAGTATTTT. This translates into CASSLAQGTDTQYF. The J gene is TRBJ2-3, the V gene TRBV5-1, with D tentatively TRBD1 (6 bases). CDR3 length equals 14 residues. From germline, CDR1 is SGHRS and CDR2 YFSETQ. V lost 0 bases and J lost 3, with 8 bases in between. The full variable domain, with the rest looked up from reference TRBV5-1 and TRBJ2-3, is KAGVTQTPRYLIKTRGQQVTLSCSPISGHRSVSWYQQTPGQGLQFLFEYFSETQRNKGNFPGRFSGRQFSNSRSEMNVSTLELGDSALYLCASSLAQGTDTQYFGPGTRLTVL.

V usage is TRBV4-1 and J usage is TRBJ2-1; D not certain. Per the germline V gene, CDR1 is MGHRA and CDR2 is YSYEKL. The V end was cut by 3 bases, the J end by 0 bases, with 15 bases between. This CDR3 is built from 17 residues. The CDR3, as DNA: TGCGCCAGCAGCCAGGTCCCCGGTGTGAGCTCCTACAATGAGCAGTTCTTC. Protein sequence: CASSQVPGVSSYNEQFF.

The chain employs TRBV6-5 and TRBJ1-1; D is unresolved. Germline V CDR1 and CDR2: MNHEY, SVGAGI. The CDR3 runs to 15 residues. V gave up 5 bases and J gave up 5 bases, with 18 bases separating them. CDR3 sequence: CASSPSPRRWTEAFF. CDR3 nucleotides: TGTGCCAGCAGTCCCTCCCCCAGGCGCTGGACTGAAGCTTTCTTT.

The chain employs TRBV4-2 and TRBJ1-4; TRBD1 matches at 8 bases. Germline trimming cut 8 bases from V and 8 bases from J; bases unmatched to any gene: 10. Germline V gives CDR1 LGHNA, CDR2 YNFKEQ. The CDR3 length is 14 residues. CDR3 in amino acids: CASATGQGGEKLFF. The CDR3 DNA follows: TGTGCCAGCGCTACAGGACAGGGTGGAGAAAAACTGTTTTTT.

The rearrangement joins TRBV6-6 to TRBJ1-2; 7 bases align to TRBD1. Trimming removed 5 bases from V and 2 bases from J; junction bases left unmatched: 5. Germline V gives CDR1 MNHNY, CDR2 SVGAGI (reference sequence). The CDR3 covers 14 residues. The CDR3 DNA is TGTGCCAGCAGTCCCGGGACAGTAAACTATGGCTACACCTTC. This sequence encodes CASSPGTVNYGYTF.

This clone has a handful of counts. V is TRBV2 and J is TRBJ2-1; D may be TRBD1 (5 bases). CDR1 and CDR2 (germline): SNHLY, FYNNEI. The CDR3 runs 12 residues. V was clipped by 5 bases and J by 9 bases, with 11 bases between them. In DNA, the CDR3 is TGTGCCAGCAGTCCAGGGTTCCGTGAGCAGTTCTTC. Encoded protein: CASSPGFREQFF.

CDR3 sequence reads: CASSSGTPRSSPLHF. CDR3 DNA sequence: TGTGCCAGCAGTTCCGGGACACCGCGCAGTTCACCCCTCCACTTT. The gene calls are TRBV28 and TRBJ1-6, with D maybe TRBD1 (6 bases). CDR3 size: 15 residues. V was clipped by 4 bases and J by 9 bases, with 16 bases between them. Per germline, CDR1 MDHEN and CDR2 SYDVKM. The variable domain in full, with the rest retrieved from reference TRBV28 and TRBJ1-6, is DVKVTQSSRYLVKRTGEKVFLECVQDMDHENMFWYRQDPGLGLRLIYFSYDVKMKEKGDIPEGYSVSREKKERFSLILESASTNQTSMYLCASSSGTPRSSPLHFGNGTRLTVT.

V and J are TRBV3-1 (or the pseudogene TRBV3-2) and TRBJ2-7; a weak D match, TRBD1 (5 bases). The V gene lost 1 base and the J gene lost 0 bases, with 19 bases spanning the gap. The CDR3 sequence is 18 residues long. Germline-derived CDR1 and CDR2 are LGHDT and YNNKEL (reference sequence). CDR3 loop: CASSQVPSAGQSSYEQYF. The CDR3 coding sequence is TGTGCCAGCAGCCAAGTTCCCTCGGCAGGGCAGAGCTCCTACGAGCAGTACTTC.

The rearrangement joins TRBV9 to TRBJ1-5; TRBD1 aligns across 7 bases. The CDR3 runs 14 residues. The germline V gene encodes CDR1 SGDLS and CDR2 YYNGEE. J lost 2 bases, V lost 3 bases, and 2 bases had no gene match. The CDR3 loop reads CASSGDRGNQPQHF. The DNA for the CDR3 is TGTGCCAGCAGCGGTGACAGGGGCAATCAGCCCCAGCATTTT. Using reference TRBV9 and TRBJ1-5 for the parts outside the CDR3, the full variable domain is DSGVTQTPKHLITATGQRVTLRCSPRSGDLSVYWYQQSLDQGLQFLIQYYNGEERAKGNILERFSAQQFPDLHSELNLSSLELGDSALYFCASSGDRGNQPQHFGDGTRLSIL.

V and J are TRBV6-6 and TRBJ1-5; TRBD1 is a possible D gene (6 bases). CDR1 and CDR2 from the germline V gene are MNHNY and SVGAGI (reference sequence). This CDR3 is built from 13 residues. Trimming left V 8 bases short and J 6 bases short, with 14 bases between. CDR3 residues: CASVQGRFQPQHF. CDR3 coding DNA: TGTGCCAGCGTACAGGGCCGGTTTCAGCCCCAGCATTTT.

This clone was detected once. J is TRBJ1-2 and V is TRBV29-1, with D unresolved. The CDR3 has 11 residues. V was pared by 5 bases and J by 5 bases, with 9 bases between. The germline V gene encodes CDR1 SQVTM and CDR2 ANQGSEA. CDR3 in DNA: TGCAGCGTTACCCGACAATATGGCTACACCTTC. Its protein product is CSVTRQYGYTF.

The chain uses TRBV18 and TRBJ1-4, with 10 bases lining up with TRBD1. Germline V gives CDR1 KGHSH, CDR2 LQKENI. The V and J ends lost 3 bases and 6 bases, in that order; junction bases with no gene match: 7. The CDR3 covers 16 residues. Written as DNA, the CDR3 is TGTGCCAGCTCACCGAGACAGGGGGCGCGAGATGAAAAACTGTTTTTT. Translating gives CASSPRQGARDEKLFF. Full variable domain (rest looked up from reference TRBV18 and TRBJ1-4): NAGVMQNPRHLVRRRGQEARLRCSPMKGHSHVYWYRQLPEEGLKFMVYLQKENIIDESGMPKERFSAEFPKEGPSILRIQQVVRGDSAAYFCASSPRQGARDEKLFFGSGTQLSVL.

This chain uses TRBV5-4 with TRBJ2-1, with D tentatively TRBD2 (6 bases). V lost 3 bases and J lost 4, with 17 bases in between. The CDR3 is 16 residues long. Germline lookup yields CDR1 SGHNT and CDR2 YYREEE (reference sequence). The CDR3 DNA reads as TGTGCCAGCAGCTCCGGAGGGCCTTCCGCATACAATGAGCAGTTCTTC. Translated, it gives CASSSGGPSAYNEQFF.

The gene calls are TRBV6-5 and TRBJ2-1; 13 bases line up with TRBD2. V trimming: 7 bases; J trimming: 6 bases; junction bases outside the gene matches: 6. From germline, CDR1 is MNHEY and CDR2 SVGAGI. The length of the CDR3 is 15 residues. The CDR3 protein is CASNTGTSGVNEQFF. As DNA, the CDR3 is TGTGCCAGCAATACCGGGACTAGCGGGGTCAATGAGCAGTTCTTC.

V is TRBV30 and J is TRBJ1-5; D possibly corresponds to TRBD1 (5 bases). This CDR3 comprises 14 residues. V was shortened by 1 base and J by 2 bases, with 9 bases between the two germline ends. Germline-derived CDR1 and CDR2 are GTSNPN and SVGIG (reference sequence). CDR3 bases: TGTGCCTGGAGTGCGGGGGGGGGCAATCAGCCCCAGCATTTT. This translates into CAWSAGGGNQPQHF.